Below, 17 T cell receptor beta chains from the same sample are listed, as sequenced in a study of T-cell memory formation after mild COVID-19. A single record per CDR3 protein comes from TCRdb applying MiXCR to the 5' RACE reads. This sample has 290,000 or so distinct CDR3 sequences; roughly a fifth occur once, and the top ten carry around 20%. Sample: PBMCs or a T cell subset sorted from them (not recorded which). These receptors were collected from a man in his late teens or twenties who had mild COVID-19 (a few samples of this study predate the infection). Cell type and time point are not known.

The chain recombines TRBV28 with TRBJ2-7; 10 positions match TRBD1. Germline-derived CDR1 and CDR2 are MDHEN and SYDVKM. This CDR3 is built from 13 residues. Trimming cost V 2 bases and J 6 bases; bases outside gene matches: 1. The CDR3 reads CASSLDRGREQYV. CDR3 nucleotide sequence: TGTGCCAGCAGTTTAGACAGGGGGCGCGAGCAGTACGTC.

The chain employs TRBV7-3 and TRBJ2-1; no clear D. This CDR3 contains 13 residues. V lost 5 bases and J 2 bases, leaving 7 bases between the germline ends. CDR1 is SGHTA, CDR2 FQGTGA, per germline. In nucleotides, the CDR3 is TGTGCCAGCAGCGTGACCACCTACAATGAGCAGTTCTTC. Its translation is CASSVTTYNEQFF.

The chain recombines TRBV7-2 with TRBJ1-2; TRBD1 aligns across 7 bases. With 2 bases clipped from V and 4 bases from J, the junction kept 4 bases outside the gene matches. Germline-derived CDR1 and CDR2 are SGHTA and FQGNSA. There are 14 residues in the CDR3. The CDR3 nucleotides are TGTGCCAGCAGCTTACCACAGGGGCCCTATGGCTACACCTTC. It is translated as CASSLPQGPYGYTF.

This clonotype was observed a few times. The chain couples TRBV29-1 to TRBJ1-2; maybe TRBD1 (5 bases). CDR3 length: 14 amino acids. Germline lookup yields CDR1 SQVTM and CDR2 ANQGSEA. Trimming pared 4 bases from V and 4 bases from J, leaving 16 bases between. The CDR3: CSVVTGDYFYGYTF. The CDR3 DNA follows: TGCAGCGTTGTAACCGGGGACTACTTCTATGGCTACACCTTC.

This clonotype was seen repeatedly, ten times or more. V usage is TRBV6-4 and J usage is TRBJ2-1, with TRBD2 matching over 11 bases. Germline V gene lookup returns CDR1 MRHNA and CDR2 SNTAGT. The junction had 4 bases not matched to a gene; V was cut back by 5 bases and J by 4 bases. The CDR3 spans 15 residues. CDR3 DNA: TGTGCCAGCAGTCCGACTAGCGGGGAGTACAATGAGCAGTTCTTC. Encoded protein: CASSPTSGEYNEQFF.

This clonotype was observed a handful of times. V is TRBV27 and J is TRBJ1-2; D unresolved. The V end was cut by 2 bases, the J end by 7 bases, with 11 bases between. Germline V lookup: CDR1 MNHEY, CDR2 SMNVEV (reference sequence). This CDR3 has 13 amino acids. The CDR3 nucleotides read TGTGCCAGCAGTTTAAAAGGATACGGTGGCTACACCTTC. Residues: CASSLKGYGGYTF.

V and J are TRBV6-2 or TRBV6-3 and TRBJ2-7, with 12 bases identical to TRBD2. Germline loops: CDR1 MNHEY, CDR2 SVGEGT. J lost 3 bases, V lost 0 bases, and 0 bases had no gene match. There are 15 residues in the CDR3. CDR3 residues: CASSYSTSGGYEQYF. CDR3 bases: TGTGCCAGCAGTTACTCGACTAGCGGGGGCTACGAGCAGTACTTC.

J is TRBJ2-5 and V is TRBV7-6; TRBD1 aligns across 9 bases. This CDR3 is 15 amino acids long. After removal of 1 base from V and 6 bases from J, the junction contained 6 bases not matched to a gene. The V gene's germline CDR1 is SGHVS and CDR2 FNYEAQ. Here the CDR3 DNA reads TGTGCCAGCAGCTTAGGGACAGGGGCGTTACAGACCCAGTACTTC. Translated: CASSLGTGALQTQYF.

The sample holds a few counts of this clonotype. This chain uses TRBV11-1 with TRBJ2-2; D uncertain. Trimming removed 5 bases at V and 2 bases at J, with 12 bases between. The CDR3 runs 15 residues. Germline CDR1 and CDR2: SGHAT and FQDESV (reference sequence). For the CDR3, the DNA is TGTGCCAGCAGCCACCCGACACTTAACACCGGGGAGCTGTTTTTT. Encoded protein: CASSHPTLNTGELFF.

This clonotype was detected a few times. The rearrangement links TRBV28 to TRBJ2-7, with D perhaps matching TRBD1 (6 bases). V was trimmed by 8 bases and J by 3 bases, leaving 14 bases between them. Germline V gives CDR1 MDHEN, CDR2 SYDVKM. The CDR3 sequence is 13 residues long. The CDR3 is CASRGRTDYEQYV. The DNA of the CDR3 is TGTGCCAGCCGAGGCCGGACAGACTACGAGCAGTACGTC.

This clonotype was detected ten times or more. J is TRBJ2-3 and V is TRBV7-3, with TRBD2 identical over 8 bases. The V and J ends lost 5 bases and 3 bases, in that order; junction bases with no gene match: 1. This CDR3 comprises 13 residues. Germline CDR1 is SGHTA and CDR2 is FQGTGA. The CDR3 spells CASSRGGTDTQYF. CDR3 DNA sequence: TGTGCCAGCAGCCGGGGGGGAACAGATACGCAGTATTTT.

This chain uses TRBV7-2 with TRBJ1-1, with 9 bases aligning to TRBD1. Germline V CDR1 and CDR2: SGHTA, FQGNSA. This CDR3 region has 14 residues. Trimming cost V 6 bases and J 5 bases; bases outside gene matches: 7. The CDR3 loop reads CASSQQGASTEAFF. The CDR3 region has the DNA TGTGCCAGCAGTCAACAGGGGGCTTCTACTGAAGCTTTCTTT.

The chain uses TRBV7-2 and TRBJ1-2, with D unresolved. Germline CDR1 and CDR2: SGHTA and FQGNSA. CDR3 size: 15 residues. Deletions cut 7 bases from V and 3 bases from J, with 18 bases between. The CDR3 DNA sequence: TGTGCCAGCATCACCACCCAAGAGTTCTACTATGGCTACACCTTC. This gives the protein CASITTQEFYYGYTF.

This clonotype showed up just a few times. This rearrangement joins TRBV20-1 to TRBJ2-2, with unresolved D. V lost 3 bases and J 3 bases, leaving 8 bases between the germline ends. The CDR3 runs 13 residues. Germline V gene sequence: CDR1 DFQATT, CDR2 SNEGSKA (reference sequence). In DNA form, the CDR3 reads TGCAGTGCTAGGTCTGTGGACACCGGGGAGCTGTTTTTT. Translating it yields CSARSVDTGELFF.

In this sample, this clonotype turned up a few times. The chain links TRBV5-1 to TRBJ2-5; a possible D gene is TRBD1 (5 bases). Germline assignment: CDR1 SGHRS and CDR2 YFSETQ. The length of the CDR3 is 17 residues. The ends were cut back, 1 base at V and 1 base at J, with 17 bases in the middle. The chain's CDR3 is CASSLFPGTTGQETQYF. As DNA, the CDR3 is TGCGCCAGCAGCTTGTTTCCCGGAACCACAGGCCAAGAGACCCAGTACTTC.

This chain connects TRBV2 to TRBJ2-5; D remains ambiguous. The CDR3 runs 11 residues. The germline V gene encodes CDR1 SNHLY and CDR2 FYNNEI. Trimming left V 4 bases short and J 9 bases short, with 9 bases between. The CDR3 region has the DNA TGTGCCAGCAGTGTATCACGGGCCCAGTACTTC. Translated: CASSVSRAQYF.

This clonotype was picked up a small number of times. The chain uses TRBV10-3 and TRBJ1-5; possibly TRBD1 for D (6 bases). Per the germline V gene, CDR1 is ENHRY and CDR2 is SYGVKD. V lost 10 bases to trimming and J lost 3 bases, with 13 bases between them. There are 13 residues in the CDR3. The DNA for the CDR3 is TGTGCCACGGGGGCCCAGGACAATCAGCCCCAGCATTTT. Encoded protein: CATGAQDNQPQHF.